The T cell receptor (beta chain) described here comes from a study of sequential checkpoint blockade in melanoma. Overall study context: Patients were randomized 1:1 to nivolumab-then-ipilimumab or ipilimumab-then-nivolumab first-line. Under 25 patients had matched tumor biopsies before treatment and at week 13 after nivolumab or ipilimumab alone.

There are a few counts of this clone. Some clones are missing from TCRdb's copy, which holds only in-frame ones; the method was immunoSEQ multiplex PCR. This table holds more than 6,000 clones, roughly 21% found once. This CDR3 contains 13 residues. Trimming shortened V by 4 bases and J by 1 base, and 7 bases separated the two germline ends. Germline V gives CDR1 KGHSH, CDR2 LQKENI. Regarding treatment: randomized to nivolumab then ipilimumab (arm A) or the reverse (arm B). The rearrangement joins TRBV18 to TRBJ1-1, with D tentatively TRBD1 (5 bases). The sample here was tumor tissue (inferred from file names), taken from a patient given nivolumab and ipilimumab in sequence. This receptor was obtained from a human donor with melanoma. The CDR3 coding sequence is TGTGCCAGCTCACTCGACAGGAACACTGAAGCTTTCTTT. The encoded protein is CASSLDRNTEAFF.